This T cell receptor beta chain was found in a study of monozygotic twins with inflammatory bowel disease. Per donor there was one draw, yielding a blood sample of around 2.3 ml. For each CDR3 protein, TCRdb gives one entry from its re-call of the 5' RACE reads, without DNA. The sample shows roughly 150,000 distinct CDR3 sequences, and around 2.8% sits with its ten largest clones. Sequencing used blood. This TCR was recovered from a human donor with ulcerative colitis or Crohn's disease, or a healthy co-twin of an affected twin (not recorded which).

This chain's CDR3 is CATSPTGSYGYTF. The V gene is TRBV15, the J gene TRBJ1-2; TCRdb's assignment of TRBD1 cannot be checked, as there is no DNA. The CDR3 has 13 amino acids. Germline CDR1 and CDR2: LNHNV and YYDKDF (reference sequence).